This T cell receptor (beta chain) was retrieved from a study of blood T cell repertoires in COVID-19. Whole-study context: Both acute and convalescent COVID-19 samples were obtained from the United States, Italy and Spain.

Germline CDR1 is LNHDA and CDR2 is SQIVND (reference sequence). The CDR3 sequence is 12 residues long. The ends were cut back, 10 bases at V and 8 bases at J, with 17 bases in the middle. Authors' data handling: Amplification of reference gene primers was used by the study to estimate nucleated cell counts. The table came from immunoSEQ multiplex PCR; TCRdb's copy has only in-frame clones and leaves some out. V and J calls and clone size are given by that table; D and trimming were obtained from the DNA. The sample holds some 150,000 clones, 85% to 90% seen once. Material for sequencing was peripheral blood. This TCR was recovered from a man between 45 and 60 years old with active COVID-19. The chain links TRBV19 to TRBJ1-2, with unresolved D. The CDR3: CATSQSGNGYTF. The CDR3 DNA is TGTGCCACCTCCCAGTCCGGGAACGGCTACACCTTC.